This T cell receptor beta chain was recorded in a study of T cells in women clearing cervical HPV infection. The germline V and J ends were trimmed by 5 bases and 2 bases, with 13 bases remaining between them. The CDR3 covers 14 residues. CDR1 and CDR2 from the germline V gene are SGHRS and YFSETQ. About this clone: Read coverage stops 3 residues before the CDR3 terminus; the germline J gene supplies the remainder.

TCRdb's copy holds only in-frame clones and misses some; the assay was immunoSEQ multiplex PCR. The table for this sample gives some 40,000 clones. The rearrangement uses TRBV5-1 and TRBJ2-5, with a possible D match to TRBD1 (5 bases). Sequenced input: blood buffy coat. The TCR sequence derives from a woman aged 18 to 69 with a cervical HPV16 infection that either progressed to CIN3+ or cleared (not recorded which). The sequenced part of the CDR3 DNA is TGCGCCAGCAGGATAGGGGTCGGGCAAGAGACC. Translating gives CASRIGVGQET. The complete CDR3 reads CASRIGVGQETQYF.